Shown below are 17 T cell receptor beta chains from a single sample sequenced in a study of T cells in Graves' hyperthyroidism and ophthalmopathy. Amplification of TCR beta CDR3 regions used RNA as the template. A set of HTBI primers served as the primers for a first-round RT-PCR of the TCR CDR3. One entry per CDR3 protein, called by TCRdb with MiXCR from the multiplex PCR reads. This sample yields 650,000 to 700,000 distinct CDR3 sequences, of which roughly 17% are seen a single time; about a sixth belongs to the top ten. The sample consisted of blood. The receptors were sampled from a man aged 50 to 60 with Graves' hyperthyroidism.

The chain has TRBV7-8 and TRBJ2-1; 7 nucleotides line up with TRBD2. Unmatched junction bases numbered 8, after V lost 5 bases and J lost 1 base. This CDR3 is 16 amino acids long. Germline CDR1 and CDR2: SGHVS and FQNEAQ. DNA of the CDR3: TGTGCCAGCAGCCGGGGACTATTGTCATCCTACAATGAGCAGTTCTTC. Amino acids: CASSRGLLSSYNEQFF.

This sequence joins TRBV2 and TRBJ2-4; D may match TRBD1 or TRBD2 (5 bases each). Trimming removed 3 bases at V and 4 bases at J, with 13 bases between. Germline CDR1 SNHLY, CDR2 FYNNEI. CDR3 length: 15 residues. The CDR3 DNA is TGTGCCAGCAGTGACGAGGGGTGGGGAAAAAACATTCAGTACTTC. Protein: CASSDEGWGKNIQYF.

This clonotype was detected many times. The gene calls are TRBV27 and TRBJ2-1; D remains ambiguous. The ends were cut back, 1 base at V and 6 bases at J, with 7 bases in the middle. CDR1 and CDR2 (germline): MNHEY, SMNVEV (reference sequence). The CDR3 length is 13 residues. DNA of the CDR3: TGTGCCAGCAGTTTATTTCCCGGCAATGAGCAGTTCTTC. It is translated as CASSLFPGNEQFF.

The CDR3 sequence: CASSLVSAGVNEQFF. The CDR3 DNA sequence: TGTGCCAGCAGCTTAGTCAGTGCAGGGGTCAATGAGCAGTTCTTC. The chain has TRBV7-2 and TRBJ2-1; tentatively, D is TRBD1 (6 bases). This CDR3 contains 15 residues. V was pared by 1 base and J by 6 bases, with 13 bases between. In germline, CDR1 is SGHTA, CDR2 FQGNSA. Full variable domain (missing parts from reference TRBV7-2 and TRBJ2-1): GAGVSQSPSNKVTEKGKDVELRCDPISGHTALYWYRQSLGQGLEFLIYFQGNSAPDKSGLPSDRFSAERTGGSVSTLTIQRTQQEDSAVYLCASSLVSAGVNEQFFGPGTRLTVL.

This clonotype has a count of ten or more. The gene calls are TRBV19 and TRBJ1-5; 9 nucleotides agree with TRBD1. The CDR3 length is 14 residues. V lost 6 bases and J lost 3; bases outside the gene matches: 3. Germline V CDR1 and CDR2: LNHDA, SQIVND (reference sequence). The CDR3 sequence: CASRDRGVNQPQHF. As DNA, the CDR3 is TGTGCCAGTAGGGACAGGGGAGTCAATCAGCCCCAGCATTTT.

The chain has TRBV6-2 or TRBV6-3 and TRBJ2-1; 11 bases are shared with TRBD2. This CDR3 is built from 15 residues. V lost 2 bases to trimming and J lost 8 bases; unmatched junction nucleotides: 5. Germline V gives CDR1 MNHEY, CDR2 SVGEGT. The CDR3 sequence is CASSYVLAGAYEQFF. For the CDR3, the DNA is TGTGCCAGCAGTTACGTACTAGCGGGAGCTTATGAGCAGTTCTTC.

This clonotype was observed a few times. The chain joins TRBV6-1 to TRBJ2-7; 9 bases are a match to TRBD1. V was pared by 6 bases and J by 4 bases, with 7 bases of the junction left unmatched. Germline V gives CDR1 MNHNS, CDR2 SASEGT. The CDR3 contains 14 residues. CDR3 sequence (DNA): TGTGCCAGCAGGCTCGACAGGGGGATTTACGAGCAGTACTTC. Protein product: CASRLDRGIYEQYF.

This chain uses TRBV5-1 with TRBJ2-5, with D maybe TRBD2 (6 bases). V dropped 4 bases and J dropped 6 bases, with 16 bases sitting between them. The CDR3 runs to 14 residues. The V gene's germline CDR1 is SGHRS and CDR2 YFSETQ. The CDR3 DNA reads as TGCGCCAGCAGCCCTAGGACGGAGGGGCAGACCCAGTACTTC. This sequence encodes CASSPRTEGQTQYF.

The sample holds many counts of this clonotype. This chain connects TRBV12-5 to TRBJ2-1, with D possibly TRBD1 on 6 matching bases. Looked up from germline, CDR1 is LGHNT and CDR2 is FRNRAP. The CDR3 length is 15 residues. Trimming left V 3 bases short and J 4 bases short, with 13 bases between. DNA for the CDR3: TGTGCTAGTGGTTTAGGGGACAACGTGTACAATGAGCAGTTCTTC. Amino acids: CASGLGDNVYNEQFF.

This clonotype was observed at least ten times. V gene TRBV28 combines with J gene TRBJ1-4; D is possibly TRBD1 (5 bases). Trimming removed 4 bases from V and 0 bases from J, with 9 bases in between. This CDR3 comprises 15 residues. Germline V gene sequence: CDR1 MDHEN, CDR2 SYDVKM. The CDR3 loop is CASSSPTATNEKLFF. The CDR3, as DNA: TGTGCCAGCAGTTCTCCGACAGCAACTAATGAAAAACTGTTTTTT.

This clonotype was recorded many times. This chain connects TRBV2 to TRBJ1-2; 7 bases are shared with TRBD1. CDR3 length: 15 residues. With 7 bases clipped from V and 0 bases from J, the junction kept 8 bases outside the gene matches. Germline CDR1 SNHLY, CDR2 FYNNEI. CDR3: CASTSDRSSNYGYTF. CDR3 sequence (DNA): TGTGCCAGCACCTCGGACAGGAGCTCTAACTATGGCTACACCTTC. The complete variable domain, with remaining parts taken from reference TRBV2 and TRBJ1-2, reads EPEVTQTPSHQVTQMGQEVILRCVPISNHLYFYWYRQILGQKVEFLVSFYNNEISEKSEIFDDQFSVERPDGSNFTLKIRSTKLEDSAMYFCASTSDRSSNYGYTFGSGTRLTVV.

The CDR3 DNA sequence: TGTGCCACCAGTGATCCCGGGACTAGCGGGAATGATGAGCAGTTCTTC. It encodes CATSDPGTSGNDEQFF. The genes are TRBV24-1 and TRBJ2-1; 13 positions match TRBD2. The V segment lost 3 bases and the J segment 8 bases; nucleotides outside the gene matches: 6. CDR3 length: 16 residues. CDR1 and CDR2 from the germline V gene are KGHDR and SFDVKD.

The chain combines TRBV19 with TRBJ2-7, with 9 bases lining up with TRBD2. CDR3 length equals 14 residues. The V gene end was trimmed by 6 bases and the J gene end by 1 base; junction bases not matched to a gene: 4. From germline, CDR1 is LNHDA and CDR2 SQIVND (reference sequence). CDR3 region: CASRKAGGSYEQYF. The CDR3 DNA follows: TGTGCCAGTAGAAAAGCGGGGGGATCCTACGAGCAGTACTTC.

The chain joins TRBV10-3 to TRBJ2-1, with 14 bases aligning to TRBD2. This CDR3 region has 16 residues. Germline CDR1 and CDR2: ENHRY and SYGVKD. Trimming took 4 bases from V and 8 from J; bases not matched to a gene: 7. CDR3 sequence: CAISAPGLAGADEQFF. CDR3 bases: TGTGCCATCAGTGCCCCGGGACTAGCGGGAGCGGATGAGCAGTTCTTC.

This clonotype has ten or more counts. The DNA of the CDR3 is TGTGCCAGCAGGCCCCGCGGGACAGGGGGCGCGGGGAATGAAAAACTGTTTTTT. Protein: CASRPRGTGGAGNEKLFF. This chain joins TRBV28 and TRBJ1-4; TRBD1 matches 12 bases. This CDR3 region has 18 residues. Germline V gene sequence: CDR1 MDHEN, CDR2 SYDVKM. Germline trimming cut 6 bases from V and 5 bases from J; bases unmatched to any gene: 13. The full variable domain, completed using reference TRBV28 and TRBJ1-4, is DVKVTQSSRYLVKRTGEKVFLECVQDMDHENMFWYRQDPGLGLRLIYFSYDVKMKEKGDIPEGYSVSREKKERFSLILESASTNQTSMYLCASRPRGTGGAGNEKLFFGSGTQLSVL.

This clonotype was found many times. The chain is built from TRBV28 and TRBJ2-1; D not certain. V was cut by 6 bases and J by 2 bases, with 5 bases left in between. This CDR3 is 12 amino acids long. Germline CDR1 is MDHEN and CDR2 is SYDVKM. The CDR3 here is CASRAAYNEQFF. As DNA, the CDR3 is TGTGCCAGCAGGGCGGCCTACAATGAGCAGTTCTTC.

CDR3 region: CASNIDDRVSEQYF. Here the CDR3 DNA reads TGTGCCAGCAACATCGATGACAGGGTCTCCGAGCAGTACTTC. The rearrangement joins TRBV7-2 to TRBJ2-7, with 7 bases matching TRBD1. Per the germline V gene, CDR1 is SGHTA and CDR2 is FQGNSA. The CDR3 consists of 14 residues. Germline trimming cut 7 bases from V and 6 bases from J; bases unmatched to any gene: 12. The variable domain in full, with the rest retrieved from reference TRBV7-2 and TRBJ2-7, is GAGVSQSPSNKVTEKGKDVELRCDPISGHTALYWYRQSLGQGLEFLIYFQGNSAPDKSGLPSDRFSAERTGGSVSTLTIQRTQQEDSAVYLCASNIDDRVSEQYFGPGTRLTVT.